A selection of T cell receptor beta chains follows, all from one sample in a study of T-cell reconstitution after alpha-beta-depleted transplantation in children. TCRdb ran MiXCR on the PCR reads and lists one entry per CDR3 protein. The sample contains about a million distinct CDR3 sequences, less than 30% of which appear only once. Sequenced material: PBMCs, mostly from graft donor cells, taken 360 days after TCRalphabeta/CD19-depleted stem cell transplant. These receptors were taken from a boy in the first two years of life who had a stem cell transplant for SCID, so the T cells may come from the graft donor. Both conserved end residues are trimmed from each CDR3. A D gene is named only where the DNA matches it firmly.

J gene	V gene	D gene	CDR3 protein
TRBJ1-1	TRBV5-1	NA	ASSSSPAGAEAF
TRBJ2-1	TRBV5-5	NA	ASSFPSLAGHSDNEQF
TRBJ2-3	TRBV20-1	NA	SAKTNTDTQY
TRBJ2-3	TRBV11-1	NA	ASSLSQGLTDTQY
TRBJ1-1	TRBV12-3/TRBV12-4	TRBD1	ASSRDRVSEAF
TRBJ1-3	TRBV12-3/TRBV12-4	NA	ASDQGGVGNTIY
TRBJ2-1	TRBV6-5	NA	ASSYTHARENEQF
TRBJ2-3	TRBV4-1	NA	ASARALRTDTQY
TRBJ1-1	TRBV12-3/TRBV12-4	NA	AIQPRGPGLMNTEAF
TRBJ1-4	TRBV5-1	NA	ASSLAGGGGEKLF
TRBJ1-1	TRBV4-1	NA	ASSQSGLSLSLNTEAF
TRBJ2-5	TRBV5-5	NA	ASSLRPASQETQY
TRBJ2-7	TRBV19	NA	ASSISLALPYEQY
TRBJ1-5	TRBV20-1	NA	SARGTAYSNQPQH
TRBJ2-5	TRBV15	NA	ATSRDRLEQETQY
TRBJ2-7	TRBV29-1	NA	SVDGPAYEQY
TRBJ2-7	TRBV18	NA	ASSPGKGPYEQY
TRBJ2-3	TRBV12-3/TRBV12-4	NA	ASSLGGPDE
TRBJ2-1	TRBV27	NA	ASSMGGRYNEQF
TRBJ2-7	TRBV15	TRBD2	ATSTGTSGAEQY
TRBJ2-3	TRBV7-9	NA	ASRDLGDTQY
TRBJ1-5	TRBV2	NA	ASRRVSNQPQH
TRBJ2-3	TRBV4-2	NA	ASSQDAAGASTDTQY
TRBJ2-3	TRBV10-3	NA	ARSRDVQDTQY
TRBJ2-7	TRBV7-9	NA	ASSSQTTGTYEQY
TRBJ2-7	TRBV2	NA	ASSPGTFSYEQY
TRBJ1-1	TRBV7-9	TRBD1	ASSSDVGGQGRTEAF
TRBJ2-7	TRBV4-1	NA	ASSQLWGSSYEQY
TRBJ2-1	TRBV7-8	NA	ASSQNGFKQMGGREQF
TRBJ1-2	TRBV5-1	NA	ASSLWPARTHGYT
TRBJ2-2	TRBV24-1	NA	ATSEAGEVGELF
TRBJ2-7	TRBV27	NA	ASSFGGAPYEQY
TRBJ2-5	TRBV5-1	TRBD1	ASSVPGGSQETQY
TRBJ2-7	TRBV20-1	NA	SASQTNRIPSYEQY
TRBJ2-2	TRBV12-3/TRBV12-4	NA	ASRPGEGVRTGELF
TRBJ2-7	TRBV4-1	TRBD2	ASSQPGGAYEQY
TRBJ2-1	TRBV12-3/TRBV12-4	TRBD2	ASSWDRLAGVSYNEQF
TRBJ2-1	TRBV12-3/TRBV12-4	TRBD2	ASRMTSGGRDEQF
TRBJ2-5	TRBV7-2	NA	ASSLVPGISQETQY
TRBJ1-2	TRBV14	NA	ASSQEKGTNYGYT
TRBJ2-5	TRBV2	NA	ASSDWGLQETQY
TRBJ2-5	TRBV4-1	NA	ASGLGGMETQY
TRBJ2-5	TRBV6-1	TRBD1	ASSAQGVETQY
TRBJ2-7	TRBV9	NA	ASSVDGHPVDEQY
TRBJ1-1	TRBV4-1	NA	ASSFGLVGEAF
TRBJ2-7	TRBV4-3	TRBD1	ASSQGTGKNYEQY
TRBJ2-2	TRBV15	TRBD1	ATSRNGDETGGTGELF
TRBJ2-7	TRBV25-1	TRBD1	ASSGSTGTGLFYGYEQY
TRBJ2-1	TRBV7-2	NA	ASSTTGPSANEQF
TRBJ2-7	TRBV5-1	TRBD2	ASSARLAGPSGEQY
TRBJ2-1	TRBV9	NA	ASSVARGEQF
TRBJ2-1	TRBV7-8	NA	ASSLPVGLQRSEQF
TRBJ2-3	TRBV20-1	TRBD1	SASIQGVGDTQY
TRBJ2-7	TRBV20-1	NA	SAEPFIAYEQY
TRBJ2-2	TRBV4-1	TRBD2	ASSGRRGTNTGELF